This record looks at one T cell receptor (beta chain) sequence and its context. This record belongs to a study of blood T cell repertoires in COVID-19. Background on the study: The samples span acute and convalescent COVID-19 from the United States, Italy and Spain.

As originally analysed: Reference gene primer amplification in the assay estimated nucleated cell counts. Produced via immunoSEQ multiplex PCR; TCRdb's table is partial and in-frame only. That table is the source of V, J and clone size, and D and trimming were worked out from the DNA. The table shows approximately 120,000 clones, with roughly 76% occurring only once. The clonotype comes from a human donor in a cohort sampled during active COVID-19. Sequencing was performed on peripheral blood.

CDR3 protein: CASSFDPRGRLYEQYF. In DNA, the CDR3 is TGTGCCAGCAGCTTCGACCCCAGGGGGCGCTTGTACGAGCAGTACTTC. The J gene is TRBJ2-7, the V gene TRBV7-2; TRBD1 agrees at 8 bases. Germline CDR1 reads SGHTA; CDR2 reads FQGNSA. V lost 3 bases to trimming and J lost 4 bases; unmatched junction nucleotides: 11. The CDR3 sequence is 16 residues long. The full variable domain, with the rest looked up from reference TRBV7-2 and TRBJ2-7, is GAGVSQSPSNKVTEKGKDVELRCDPISGHTALYWYRQSLGQGLEFLIYFQGNSAPDKSGLPSDRFSAERTGGSVSTLTIQRTQQEDSAVYLCASSFDPRGRLYEQYFGPGTRLTVT.